The 5 T cell receptor beta chains given below trace back to one sample, sequenced in a study of human T cells and chemical hapten exposure. Indicated time point: patch test 3, about 24 weeks after DPC sensitization. The treatment is: therapeutic diphenylcyclopropenone sensitization with weekly scalp DPC. TCRdb passed the RACE reads through MiXCR, listing each CDR3 protein once. The sample includes some 74,000 distinct CDR3 sequences, 10% to 15% of them seen just once. The sample was whole blood, taken in connection with sensitization to the hapten diphenylcyclopropenone (DPC). The receptors shown here come from a woman between 45 and 60 years old with alopecia areata. Some clones in this sample may be carry-over from other donors' samples.

This clonotype was recorded a few times. The V call is TRBV11-2, the J call TRBJ1-1; D is ambiguous. Germline loops: CDR1 SGHAT, CDR2 FQNNGV. This CDR3 has 13 residues. V lost 5 bases, J lost 6 bases, and 13 bases lay in between. CDR3 sequence: CASSRRGIAEAFF. The DNA for the CDR3 is TGTGCCAGCAGCAGACGGGGAATCGCTGAAGCTTTCTTT.

This clonotype was observed a handful of times. This chain links TRBV6-2 or TRBV6-3 with TRBJ2-2; D is possibly TRBD1 (6 bases). Germline loops: CDR1 MNHEY, CDR2 SVGEGT. With 11 bases removed from V and 6 bases from J, the gap between germline ends came to 13 bases. The CDR3 runs to 12 residues. The CDR3 region is CAHGQGPGELFF. Written as DNA, the CDR3 is TGTGCCCACGGGCAGGGGCCCGGGGAGCTGTTTTTT.

Only a few counts were recorded for this clonotype. V gene TRBV14 combines with J gene TRBJ1-3; weak D call: TRBD1 (5 bases). This CDR3 spans 16 amino acids. Germline V lookup: CDR1 SGHDN, CDR2 FVKESK. Trimming shortened V by 4 bases and J by 0 bases, and 13 bases separated the two germline ends. The CDR3 nucleotides are TGTGCCAGCAGCCGCAAGGGGCTCACCTCTGGAAACACCATATATTTT. Encoded protein: CASSRKGLTSGNTIYF. Full variable domain (remainder filled in from reference TRBV14 and TRBJ1-3): EAGVTQFPSHSVIEKGQTVTLRCDPISGHDNLYWYRRVMGKEIKFLLHFVKESKQDESGMPNNRFLAERTGGTYSTLKVQPAELEDSGVYFCASSRKGLTSGNTIYFGEGSWLTVV.

This clonotype was counted many times. This rearrangement joins TRBV4-2 to TRBJ2-7; D not resolved. Germline V lookup: CDR1 LGHNA, CDR2 YNFKEQ. This CDR3 contains 14 residues. The V and J ends lost 1 base and 2 bases respectively, with 9 bases between them. This CDR3 is CASSQGASTYEQYF. The CDR3 DNA sequence: TGTGCCAGCAGCCAAGGGGCCAGCACCTACGAGCAGTACTTC.

This clonotype was seen at least ten times. V is TRBV7-9 and J is TRBJ2-1, with 15 bases fitting TRBD2. The V gene end was trimmed by 4 bases and the J gene end by 1 base; junction bases not matched to a gene: 8. The CDR3 loop spans 19 amino acids. Germline V gives CDR1 SEHNR, CDR2 FQNEAQ (reference sequence). The CDR3 DNA follows: TGTGCCAGCAGCTCGCCAGGACTAGCGGGAGGGGTTTCCTACAATGAGCAGTTCTTC. Its translation is CASSSPGLAGGVSYNEQFF.